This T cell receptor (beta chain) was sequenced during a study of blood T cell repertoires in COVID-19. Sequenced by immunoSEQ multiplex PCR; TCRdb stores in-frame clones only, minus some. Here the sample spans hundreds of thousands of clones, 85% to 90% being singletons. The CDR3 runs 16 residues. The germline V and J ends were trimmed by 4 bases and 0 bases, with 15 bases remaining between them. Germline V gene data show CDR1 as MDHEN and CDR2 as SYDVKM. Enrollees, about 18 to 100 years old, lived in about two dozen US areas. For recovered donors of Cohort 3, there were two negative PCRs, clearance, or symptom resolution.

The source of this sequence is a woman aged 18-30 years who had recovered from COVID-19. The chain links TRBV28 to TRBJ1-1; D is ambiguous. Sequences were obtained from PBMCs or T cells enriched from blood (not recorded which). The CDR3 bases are TGTGCCAGCAGTTCCTCTCCGACAAAAATGAACACTGAAGCTTTCTTT. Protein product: CASSSSPTKMNTEAFF. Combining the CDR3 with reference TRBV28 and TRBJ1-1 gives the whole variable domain DVKVTQSSRYLVKRTGEKVFLECVQDMDHENMFWYRQDPGLGLRLIYFSYDVKMKEKGDIPEGYSVSREKKERFSLILESASTNQTSMYLCASSSSPTKMNTEAFFGQGTRLTVV.